Listed here are 31 T cell receptor beta chains from one sample, sequenced in a study of cytomegalovirus exposure and HLA in healthy donors. This PCR relied on a set of 60 Vbeta primers and 13 Jbeta primers. Measured with immunoSEQ multiplex PCR; TCRdb has only the in-frame clones, and not every one. The repertoire shows about 110,000 clones; the top ten hold 6.8%. Sequencing was carried out using PBMCs. Receptors originate from a man aged 35-49 years in good health and CMV-seropositive.

This chain uses TRBV2 with TRBJ1-4, with 7 bases lining up with TRBD1. CDR1 is SNHLY, CDR2 FYNNEI, per germline. The CDR3 contains 15 residues. V lost 4 bases, J lost 5 bases, and 7 bases stayed unmatched. CDR3: CASSVTGTENEKLFF. The CDR3 DNA is TGTGCCAGCAGTGTGACCGGGACAGAAAATGAAAAACTGTTTTTT.

The chain couples TRBV5-1 to TRBJ2-5, with 14 positions matching TRBD2. CDR1 and CDR2 (germline): SGHRS, YFSETQ. V lost 5 bases, J lost 4 bases, and 4 bases stayed unmatched. CDR3 size: 15 residues. The CDR3 loop is CASSRTSGRSETQYF. The CDR3, as DNA: TGCGCCAGCAGTCGGACTAGCGGGAGGTCAGAGACCCAGTACTTC.

The chain couples TRBV2 to TRBJ2-5; 8 bases are a match to TRBD2. CDR1 SNHLY and CDR2 FYNNEI come from the germline V gene. The CDR3 contains 14 residues. V was pared by 6 bases and J by 5 bases, with 8 bases of the junction left unmatched. The CDR3 spells CASSAGRGWETQYF. The CDR3 DNA reads as TGTGCCAGCAGCGCCGGGAGGGGTTGGGAGACCCAGTACTTC. Combining the CDR3 with reference TRBV2 and TRBJ2-5 gives the whole variable domain EPEVTQTPSHQVTQMGQEVILRCVPISNHLYFYWYRQILGQKVEFLVSFYNNEISEKSEIFDDQFSVERPDGSNFTLKIRSTKLEDSAMYFCASSAGRGWETQYFGPGTRLLVL.

The rearrangement links TRBV28 to TRBJ1-3; TRBD1 agrees at 10 bases. Germline V gene data show CDR1 as MDHEN and CDR2 as SYDVKM. The CDR3 is made up of 15 amino acids. Trimming cost V 5 bases and J 4 bases; bases outside gene matches: 5. The CDR3 coding sequence is TGTGCCAGCAGTGGAGTGGGACAGGGGGGAAACACCATATATTTT. Translating it yields CASSGVGQGGNTIYF.

This chain links TRBV9 with TRBJ2-3, with D unclear. CDR1 SGDLS and CDR2 YYNGEE come from the germline V gene. The CDR3 covers 13 residues. V was cut by 0 bases and J by 3 bases, with 5 bases left in between. The chain's CDR3 is CASSVERTDTQYF. The CDR3 nucleotides read TGTGCCAGCAGCGTAGAGAGGACAGATACGCAGTATTTT.

The chain is built from TRBV2 and TRBJ2-1, with TRBD2 matching over 14 bases. V was pared by 7 bases and J by 9 bases, with 5 bases of the junction left unmatched. Germline V CDR1 and CDR2: SNHLY, FYNNEI. CDR3 length: 14 amino acids. This CDR3 reads CASKWTSGRSEQFF. The CDR3 DNA is TGTGCCAGCAAATGGACTAGCGGGAGGTCTGAGCAGTTCTTC.

The chain joins TRBV29-1 to TRBJ1-1; weak D call: TRBD1 (6 bases). CDR1 is SQVTM and CDR2 is ANQGSEA in the germline V gene. V shed 0 bases and J shed 4 bases, with 12 bases lying between them. This CDR3 is built from 14 residues. The CDR3 loop reads CSVEERQEVTEAFF. The DNA of the CDR3 is TGCAGCGTTGAAGAGCGACAGGAGGTCACTGAAGCTTTCTTT.

The CDR3 DNA follows: TGTGCCAGTAGTGTGGTAGCGGGACAGCCAGATACGCAGTATTTT. Translation: CASSVVAGQPDTQYF. The chain recombines TRBV19 with TRBJ2-3; D might be TRBD2 (8 bases). The CDR3 sequence is 15 residues long. CDR1 and CDR2 (germline): LNHDA, SQIVND (reference sequence). V lost 5 bases and J lost 4, with 16 bases in between.

This chain links TRBV7-8 with TRBJ2-1; maybe TRBD2 (6 bases). V was trimmed by 5 bases and J by 4 bases, leaving 15 bases between them. The CDR3 sequence is 15 residues long. CDR1 and CDR2 (germline): SGHVS, FQNEAQ. In DNA form, the CDR3 reads TGTGCCAGCAGCCCCGGGACTTCCCGTTACAATGAGCAGTTCTTC. This translates into CASSPGTSRYNEQFF.

The chain combines TRBV19 with TRBJ2-7; D may be TRBD1 (6 bases). Germline lookup yields CDR1 LNHDA and CDR2 SQIVND (reference sequence). The CDR3 has 14 amino acids. V gave up 0 bases and J gave up 6 bases, with 12 bases separating them. CDR3 residues: CASSIDRTASEQYF. The DNA of the CDR3 is TGTGCCAGTAGTATAGACAGGACAGCCAGCGAGCAGTACTTC.

This chain connects TRBV11-3 to TRBJ1-1; no reliable D call. Trimming cost V 2 bases and J 1 base, with 5 bases left between them. Looked up from germline, CDR1 is SGHNT and CDR2 is YENEEA. The CDR3 length is 13 residues. CDR3 amino acids: CASSLPENTEAFF. CDR3 in DNA: TGTGCCAGCAGCTTACCAGAGAACACTGAAGCTTTCTTT.

V is TRBV7-2 and J is TRBJ2-1; 7 positions match TRBD2. Trimming removed 7 bases from V and 2 bases from J; junction bases left unmatched: 8. The CDR3 spans 15 residues. CDR1 is SGHTA and CDR2 is FQGNSA in the germline V gene. CDR3: CASTFASGPYNEQFF. Here the CDR3 DNA reads TGTGCCAGCACCTTTGCTAGCGGCCCCTACAATGAGCAGTTCTTC.

The chain employs TRBV28 and TRBJ2-1; 14 bases agree with TRBD2. The CDR3 runs 15 residues. From germline, CDR1 is MDHEN and CDR2 SYDVKM. V gave up 3 bases and J gave up 7 bases; unmatched junction bases: 2. Written as DNA, the CDR3 is TGTGCCAGCAGTTTTGGACTAGCGGGAGGTAATGAGCAGTTCTTC. This codes for CASSFGLAGGNEQFF.

The chain is built from TRBV29-1 and TRBJ2-2, with 8 bases lining up with TRBD2. CDR3 length equals 17 residues. V lost 4 bases and J lost 1; bases outside the gene matches: 11. Looked up from germline, CDR1 is SQVTM and CDR2 is ANQGSEA. The CDR3 loop reads CSVATPPGGENTGELFF. CDR3 coding DNA: TGCAGCGTTGCCACCCCCCCGGGGGGGGAGAACACCGGGGAGCTGTTTTTT.

The V and J genes are TRBV15 and TRBJ1-4; 7 bases are shared with TRBD1. V shed 2 bases, J shed 3 bases, and the junction held 3 bases outside the gene matches. Germline CDR1 reads LNHNV; CDR2 reads YYDKDF (reference sequence). The CDR3 is made up of 15 amino acids. CDR3 residues: CATSRPGQPNEKLFF. The DNA of the CDR3 is TGTGCCACCAGCAGACCGGGACAGCCTAATGAAAAACTGTTTTTT.

The J gene is TRBJ1-2, the V gene TRBV5-1; 8 nucleotides line up with TRBD1. The ends lost 6 bases at V and 5 bases at J; junction bases unmatched: 9. CDR1 and CDR2 (germline): SGHRS, YFSETQ. The length of the CDR3 is 14 residues. CDR3 nucleotide sequence: TGCGCCAGCAACGCGCCCGACAGGGGATATGGCTACACCTTC. Translation: CASNAPDRGYGYTF.

The rearrangement links TRBV30 to TRBJ2-1; TRBD1 is a possible D gene (6 bases). Trimming stripped 0 bases from V and 5 bases from J, with 8 bases between. The germline V gene encodes CDR1 GTSNPN and CDR2 SVGIG (reference sequence). The CDR3 covers 13 residues. The CDR3 reads CAWSVDSNNEQFF. The CDR3 coding sequence is TGTGCCTGGAGTGTGGACAGTAACAATGAGCAGTTCTTC.

As DNA, the CDR3 is TGTGCCAGCAGTGTAGGCGGTGGGAGCGGCTTAACCTACGAGCAGTACTTC. This sequence encodes CASSVGGGSGLTYEQYF. The V gene is TRBV2, the J gene TRBJ2-7; D might be TRBD2 (5 bases). Germline V gene data show CDR1 as SNHLY and CDR2 as FYNNEI. The germline V and J ends were trimmed by 4 bases and 2 bases, with 21 bases remaining between them. The CDR3 covers 17 residues.

The CDR3 protein is CASSSRGGFHNSPLHF. In DNA form, the CDR3 reads TGTGCCAGCAGTTCGCGGGGGGGGTTCCATAATTCACCCCTCCACTTT. The chain is built from TRBV6-5 and TRBJ1-6; weak D call: TRBD1 (5 bases). This CDR3 comprises 16 residues. Looked up from germline, CDR1 is MNHEY and CDR2 is SVGAGI. V was pared by 4 bases and J by 5 bases, with 15 bases between.

The chain links TRBV18 to TRBJ2-1; the match to TRBD1 covers 9 bases. CDR1 KGHSH and CDR2 LQKENI come from the germline V gene. V was pared by 5 bases and J by 9 bases, with 11 bases of the junction left unmatched. This CDR3 spans 15 amino acids. CDR3 sequence reads: CASSLDRGANSEQFF. In DNA, the CDR3 is TGTGCCAGCTCATTGGACAGGGGAGCGAACAGTGAGCAGTTCTTC.

The V call is TRBV5-6, the J call TRBJ2-5, with D possibly matching TRBD1 (6 bases). The CDR3 is 13 amino acids. Trimming removed 3 bases from V and 5 bases from J, with 11 bases in between. Germline V gene sequence: CDR1 SGHDT, CDR2 YYEEEE. CDR3 protein: CASSSDRLETQYF. The CDR3 DNA sequence: TGTGCCAGCAGCTCCGACAGGTTGGAGACCCAGTACTTC.

The gene calls are TRBV7-8 and TRBJ2-3; D might be TRBD2 (6 bases). CDR3 length: 15 amino acids. V lost 2 bases to trimming and J lost 4 bases, with 13 bases between them. Germline lookup yields CDR1 SGHVS and CDR2 FQNEAQ. CDR3 in amino acids: CASSLWGSGPDTQYF. Written as DNA, the CDR3 is TGTGCCAGCAGCTTATGGGGTAGCGGACCAGATACGCAGTATTTT.

CDR3 sequence reads: CATSRDRGQGAIEQYF. The CDR3 nucleotides are TGTGCCACCAGCAGAGATCGGGGTCAGGGGGCGATCGAGCAGTACTTC. The V call is TRBV15, the J call TRBJ2-7, with 8 bases that match TRBD1. The V gene's germline CDR1 is LNHNV and CDR2 YYDKDF (reference sequence). CDR3 size: 16 residues. V lost 0 bases, J lost 6 bases, and 10 bases stayed unmatched.

On this clone: Within the sample, other DNA sequences also encode this same CDR3. This chain joins TRBV5-1 and TRBJ2-7; TRBD1 aligns across 10 bases. This CDR3 has 15 residues. In germline, CDR1 is SGHRS, CDR2 YFSETQ. Trimming removed 3 bases from V and 1 base from J; junction bases left unmatched: 4. The CDR3 DNA follows: TGCGCCAGCAGCTCCAGGGACAGGGGTTCCTACGAGCAGTACTTC. It yields the protein CASSSRDRGSYEQYF. The whole variable domain, filled in from reference TRBV5-1 and TRBJ2-7, reads KAGVTQTPRYLIKTRGQQVTLSCSPISGHRSVSWYQQTPGQGLQFLFEYFSETQRNKGNFPGRFSGRQFSNSRSEMNVSTLELGDSALYLCASSSRDRGSYEQYFGPGTRLTVT.

The V and J genes are TRBV15 and TRBJ1-4, with D possibly TRBD1 on 6 matching bases. This CDR3 is 14 amino acids long. V was trimmed by 0 bases and J by 6 bases, leaving 8 bases between them. The germline V gene encodes CDR1 LNHNV and CDR2 YYDKDF (reference sequence). CDR3 amino acids: CATSREGADEKLFF. The CDR3 DNA reads TGTGCCACCAGCAGAGAGGGGGCGGATGAAAAACTGTTTTTT. The full variable domain, with the rest looked up from reference TRBV15 and TRBJ1-4, is DAMVIQNPRYQVTQFGKPVTLSCSQTLNHNVMYWYQQKSSQAPKLLFHYYDKDFNNEADTPDNFQSRRPNTSFCFLDIRSPGLGDTAMYLCATSREGADEKLFFGSGTQLSVL.

V usage is TRBV7-3 and J usage is TRBJ2-1; 7 bases line up with TRBD1. The CDR3 runs 15 residues. Germline lookup yields CDR1 SGHTA and CDR2 FQGTGA. The V and J ends lost 6 bases and 2 bases, in that order; junction bases with no gene match: 7. This chain's CDR3 is CASSWDSETYNEQFF. Written as DNA, the CDR3 is TGTGCCAGCAGTTGGGACAGCGAAACCTACAATGAGCAGTTCTTC.

This rearrangement joins TRBV6-6 to TRBJ2-1; unclear D gene. The CDR3 is made up of 15 amino acids. V was cut by 1 base and J by 2 bases, with 9 bases left in between. In germline, CDR1 is MNHNY, CDR2 SVGAGI (reference sequence). DNA of the CDR3: TGTGCCAGCAGTTACTTGCAGTCCCCCTACAATGAGCAGTTCTTC. Translation gives CASSYLQSPYNEQFF.

The V gene is TRBV28, the J gene TRBJ1-2; tentative D call: TRBD1 (5 bases). The CDR3 is 14 residues long. CDR1 and CDR2 from the germline V gene are MDHEN and SYDVKM. With 4 bases removed from V and 5 bases from J, the gap between germline ends came to 14 bases. The CDR3 is CASSSVNPGYGYTF. For the CDR3, the DNA is TGTGCCAGCAGTTCCGTAAATCCAGGGTATGGCTACACCTTC.

The chain's CDR3 is CASSFRGGDTGELFF. CDR3 DNA sequence: TGTGCCAGCAGCTTTAGGGGAGGGGACACCGGGGAGCTGTTTTTT. The V call is TRBV5-5, the J call TRBJ2-2; 7 nucleotides match TRBD2. The CDR3 contains 15 residues. The V gene end was trimmed by 2 bases and the J gene end by 3 bases; junction bases not matched to a gene: 4. The germline gives CDR1 SGHKS, CDR2 YYEKEE (reference sequence).

The gene calls are TRBV28 and TRBJ2-2; the match to TRBD1 covers 8 bases. Trimming removed 6 bases from V and 7 bases from J; junction bases left unmatched: 10. CDR3 length: 15 residues. Germline CDR1 MDHEN, CDR2 SYDVKM. CDR3 in amino acids: CASRDQGAQGGELFF. CDR3 in DNA: TGTGCCAGCAGGGATCAGGGGGCGCAGGGCGGGGAGCTGTTTTTT. Full variable domain (missing parts from reference TRBV28 and TRBJ2-2): DVKVTQSSRYLVKRTGEKVFLECVQDMDHENMFWYRQDPGLGLRLIYFSYDVKMKEKGDIPEGYSVSREKKERFSLILESASTNQTSMYLCASRDQGAQGGELFFGEGSRLTVL.

The V call is TRBV14, the J call TRBJ2-7; D perhaps matches TRBD2 (6 bases). Trimming cost V 4 bases and J 2 bases, with 18 bases left between them. The length of the CDR3 is 16 residues. From germline, CDR1 is SGHDN and CDR2 FVKESK. CDR3 amino acids: CASSRTPGLEAYEQYF. CDR3 nucleotide sequence: TGTGCCAGCAGCCGAACTCCGGGACTGGAAGCCTACGAGCAGTACTTC.